These 25 T cell receptor beta chains came from one sample sequenced in a study of blood T cell repertoires in COVID-19 (dated by TCRdb to 2019 to 2021). Receptor amplification or capture employed the immunoSEQ multiplex PCR assay. The immuneACCESS repertoire file appears here via TCRdb, limited to in-frame rearrangements. These files lack a portion of the clones; in checked studies, under half of the deficit traces to unresolved V genes, and the cause of the others is not known. For this sample the table gives over 120,000 clones, of which roughly 80% were detected only once. The ten largest clones take up approximately 3.5% of the sample. The sample taken for sequencing was peripheral blood. Receptors were obtained from a man between 65 and 80 years old who had recovered from COVID-19.

The CDR3 sequence is CAWRFSGRLNEQFF. Here the CDR3 DNA reads TGTGCCTGGCGATTTAGCGGGAGGCTCAATGAGCAGTTCTTC. The gene calls are TRBV30 and TRBJ2-1; 10 nucleotides align to TRBD2. Germline CDR1 reads GTSNPN; CDR2 reads SVGIG (reference sequence). V shed 5 bases, J shed 6 bases, and the junction held 7 bases outside the gene matches. The CDR3 runs to 14 residues.

The chain is built from TRBV7-2 and TRBJ1-5, with D tentatively TRBD1 (5 bases). CDR3 length: 13 residues. Deletions cut 1 base from V and 5 bases from J, with 6 bases between. Germline CDR1 SGHTA, CDR2 FQGNSA. For the CDR3, the DNA is TGTGCCAGCAGCTTAGTAGGGGATCAGCCCCAGCATTTT. Protein: CASSLVGDQPQHF.

The chain carries TRBV2 and TRBJ2-7, with 9 bases lining up with TRBD1. The CDR3 is 13 amino acids. The germline V gene has CDR1 SNHLY and CDR2 FYNNEI. J gave up 5 bases and V 6 bases, and 5 bases lay outside the gene matches. CDR3 sequence reads: CASRGTGRHEQYF. Here the CDR3 DNA reads TGTGCCAGCAGGGGGACAGGGAGACACGAGCAGTACTTC. Using reference TRBV2 and TRBJ2-7 for the parts outside the CDR3, the full variable domain is EPEVTQTPSHQVTQMGQEVILRCVPISNHLYFYWYRQILGQKVEFLVSFYNNEISEKSEIFDDQFSVERPDGSNFTLKIRSTKLEDSAMYFCASRGTGRHEQYFGPGTRLTVT.

This chain uses TRBV6-1 with TRBJ2-1, with D perhaps matching TRBD1 (5 bases). CDR1 is MNHNS, CDR2 SASEGT, per germline. CDR3 length: 15 residues. Between the trimmed V and J ends, which lost 1 base and 10 bases, there was a span of 17 bases. Here the CDR3 reads CASSEDRLHLLEQFF. CDR3 sequence (DNA): TGTGCCAGCAGTGAAGACAGGCTTCATCTTTTGGAGCAGTTCTTC.

Concerning this clone: The junction departs from the called germline gene at one end, perhaps through a read error. The chain has TRBV2 and TRBJ1-6; possible D gene TRBD1, 5 bases. CDR3 length equals 14 residues. Germline loops: CDR1 SNHLY, CDR2 FYNNEI. This CDR3 is CASRTQVFYSPLHF. The DNA for the CDR3 is TGTGCCAGCAGGACACAGGTTTTTTATTCTCCCCTCCACTTT.

V usage is TRBV4-2 and J usage is TRBJ1-1, with 8 bases matching TRBD1. J lost 5 bases, V lost 4 bases, and 3 bases had no gene match. Germline lookup yields CDR1 LGHNA and CDR2 YNFKEQ. CDR3 size: 13 residues. As DNA, the CDR3 is TGTGCCAGCAGCCGGACAGGGAGTACTGAAGCTTTCTTT. It translates to CASSRTGSTEAFF.

V gene TRBV5-1 combines with J gene TRBJ2-7; D is possibly TRBD2 (6 bases). There are 12 residues in the CDR3. V was trimmed by 4 bases and J by 6 bases, leaving 11 bases between them. Germline V gene lookup returns CDR1 SGHRS and CDR2 YFSETQ. The CDR3 region has the DNA TGCGCCAGCAGCCCGGACGGGGGCGAGCAGTACTTC. The encoded protein is CASSPDGGEQYF.

The chain carries TRBV7-2 and TRBJ2-1; 8 bases align to TRBD2. The CDR3 length is 16 residues. V dropped 1 base and J dropped 0; count of bases not matched to a gene: 2. The V gene's germline CDR1 is SGHTA and CDR2 FQGNSA. The CDR3 protein is CASSLGGTSSYNEQFF. Here the CDR3 DNA reads TGTGCCAGCAGCTTAGGCGGGACTAGCTCCTACAATGAGCAGTTCTTC. The full variable domain, with the rest looked up from reference TRBV7-2 and TRBJ2-1, is GAGVSQSPSNKVTEKGKDVELRCDPISGHTALYWYRQSLGQGLEFLIYFQGNSAPDKSGLPSDRFSAERTGGSVSTLTIQRTQQEDSAVYLCASSLGGTSSYNEQFFGPGTRLTVL.

The chain carries TRBV6-5 and TRBJ2-1; 7 bases align to TRBD1. The trim removed 6 bases at V and 9 bases at J, leaving 11 bases unmatched. The length of the CDR3 is 14 residues. The V gene's germline CDR1 is MNHEY and CDR2 SVGAGI. The CDR3 DNA sequence: TGTGCCAGCAGCCCCGGGACAGTGGTCCGTGAGCAGTTCTTC. Encoded protein: CASSPGTVVREQFF.

This rearrangement joins TRBV15 to TRBJ2-1; 12 bases line up with TRBD2. This CDR3 region has 16 residues. V dropped 3 bases and J dropped 0; count of bases not matched to a gene: 0. Looked up from germline, CDR1 is LNHNV and CDR2 is YYDKDF (reference sequence). The CDR3, as DNA: TGTGCCACCAGCAGGGGACTAGCGGGCTCCTACAATGAGCAGTTCTTC. Amino acids: CATSRGLAGSYNEQFF.

The V and J genes are TRBV6-5 and TRBJ2-7, with 9 nucleotides matching TRBD1. CDR1 and CDR2 from the germline V gene are MNHEY and SVGAGI. Trimming removed 2 bases from V and 3 bases from J; junction bases left unmatched: 8. The CDR3 loop spans 16 amino acids. For the CDR3, the DNA is TGTGCCAGCAGTTACATGGGACAGGGAAGTGGCTACGAGCAGTACTTC. This sequence encodes CASSYMGQGSGYEQYF.

The chain couples TRBV19 to TRBJ2-3; 8 bases map to TRBD1. This CDR3 comprises 15 residues. V lost 5 bases, J lost 0 bases, and 4 bases stayed unmatched. Germline assignment: CDR1 LNHDA and CDR2 SQIVND (reference sequence). The CDR3 region is CASSSWTGSTDTQYF. In DNA, the CDR3 is TGTGCCAGTAGTTCATGGACAGGGAGCACAGATACGCAGTATTTT.

The rearrangement links TRBV5-1 to TRBJ2-5; 9 nucleotides align to TRBD1. This CDR3 is 17 amino acids long. The V gene end was trimmed by 0 bases and the J gene end by 2 bases; junction bases not matched to a gene: 8. Germline CDR1 SGHRS, CDR2 YFSETQ. The CDR3 DNA reads TGCGCCAGCAGCTTGGGGCCACAGGGGGCGAGTCAAGAGACCCAGTACTTC. It yields the protein CASSLGPQGASQETQYF.

This chain links TRBV7-2 with TRBJ2-3; D is ambiguous. From germline, CDR1 is SGHTA and CDR2 FQGNSA. V lost 5 bases and J 0 bases, leaving 9 bases between the germline ends. The CDR3 covers 14 residues. The CDR3 region is CASSAYLSTDTQYF. DNA for the CDR3: TGTGCCAGCAGCGCTTACTTAAGCACAGATACGCAGTATTTT.

V gene TRBV9 combines with J gene TRBJ1-2; D is unclear. The V gene lost 5 bases and the J gene lost 0 bases, with 8 bases spanning the gap. The length of the CDR3 is 13 residues. The germline CDR1 and CDR2 sequences are SGDLS and YYNGEE. CDR3 nucleotides: TGTGCCAGCAGTGGCACAGCTAACTATGGCTACACCTTC. This translates into CASSGTANYGYTF.

This clone was recorded a few times. J is TRBJ2-1 and V is TRBV6-5; possible D gene TRBD1, 5 bases. Trimming shortened V by 8 bases and J by 0 bases, and 14 bases separated the two germline ends. Germline V gene data show CDR1 as MNHEY and CDR2 as SVGAGI. There are 15 residues in the CDR3. The CDR3 DNA reads TGTGCCAGCCAGGGCATAACAATCTCCTACAATGAGCAGTTCTTC. Its protein is CASQGITISYNEQFF.

The genes are TRBV9 and TRBJ1-2, with 7 positions matching TRBD1. Germline V gene sequence: CDR1 SGDLS, CDR2 YYNGEE. This CDR3 has 15 residues. With 3 bases clipped from V and 8 bases from J, the junction kept 13 bases outside the gene matches. The CDR3 spells CASSATGDRRGGYTF. Written as DNA, the CDR3 is TGTGCCAGCAGCGCAACAGGGGACCGCCGGGGCGGCTACACCTTC.

The V call is TRBV27, the J call TRBJ2-2; maybe TRBD2 (5 bases). Trimming shortened V by 6 bases and J by 4 bases, and 12 bases separated the two germline ends. The CDR3 sequence is 14 residues long. Germline lookup yields CDR1 MNHEY and CDR2 SMNVEV (reference sequence). The DNA of the CDR3 is TGTGCCAGCAGGGGAGAGACGAGCACCGGGGAGCTGTTTTTT. Encoded protein: CASRGETSTGELFF.

The chain recombines TRBV10-3 with TRBJ1-1, with unresolved D. The V gene lost 5 bases and the J gene lost 4 bases, with 11 bases spanning the gap. Germline-derived CDR1 and CDR2 are ENHRY and SYGVKD. CDR3 length: 13 residues. Written as DNA, the CDR3 is TGTGCCATCAGTAGGCCAGGCAGCACTGAAGCTTTCTTT. This encodes CAISRPGSTEAFF.

The chain uses TRBV4-2 and TRBJ2-7; 10 positions match TRBD2. There are 16 residues in the CDR3. CDR1 is LGHNA, CDR2 YNFKEQ, per germline. V lost 4 bases and J lost 0; bases outside the gene matches: 6. The CDR3 here is CASSPEGLADSYEQYF. The CDR3 nucleotides are TGTGCCAGCAGCCCAGAAGGACTAGCGGACTCCTACGAGCAGTACTTC.

This clone was counted only a few times. The rearrangement uses TRBV6-2 or TRBV6-3 and TRBJ1-2, with 11 bases aligning to TRBD1. The V gene end was trimmed by 5 bases and the J gene end by 7 bases; junction bases not matched to a gene: 9. The germline gives CDR1 MNHEY, CDR2 SVGEGT. This CDR3 contains 15 residues. The CDR3 DNA follows: TGTGCCAGCAGTGACCCGGACAGGGGGCGTAGTGGCTACACCTTC. It specifies CASSDPDRGRSGYTF.

The V gene is TRBV10-3, the J gene TRBJ2-7; D perhaps matches TRBD2 (6 bases). This CDR3 contains 15 residues. Germline V gene sequence: CDR1 ENHRY, CDR2 SYGVKD. The V and J ends lost 4 bases and 3 bases respectively, with 16 bases between them. CDR3 coding DNA: TGTGCCATCAGTGGTAATGCGGGATTCAGCTACGAGCAGTACTTC. Its translation: CAISGNAGFSYEQYF.

V gene TRBV12-3 or TRBV12-4 combines with J gene TRBJ2-2; tentatively, D is TRBD1 (5 bases). The CDR3 length is 13 residues. Trimming left V 5 bases short and J 2 bases short, with 6 bases between. This CDR3 is CASSDRNTGELFF. The DNA for the CDR3 is TGTGCCAGCAGTGACAGAAACACCGGGGAGCTGTTTTTT.

The chain joins TRBV10-3 to TRBJ1-1; a weak D match, TRBD1 (5 bases). The germline V gene has CDR1 ENHRY and CDR2 SYGVKD. This CDR3 has 13 amino acids. V gave up 0 bases and J gave up 6 bases, with 8 bases separating them. The CDR3 nucleotides read TGTGCCATCAGTGAGTCCGGAGGGGCTGAAGCTTTCTTT. Its translation is CAISESGGAEAFF.

This chain uses TRBV3-1 (or the pseudogene TRBV3-2) with TRBJ2-5; perhaps TRBD2 as D (6 bases). The CDR3 totals 15 residues. Germline V gene sequence: CDR1 LGHDT, CDR2 YNNKEL (reference sequence). V lost 1 base, J lost 5 bases, and 14 bases lay in between. The CDR3 region has the DNA TGTGCCAGCAGCCAAGTCCCGGGAGTTCGGGAGACCCAGTACTTC. Translating it yields CASSQVPGVRETQYF.